This T cell receptor (beta chain) was documented in a study of T-cell reconstitution after alpha-beta-depleted transplantation in children. The V gene's germline CDR1 is MNHEY and CDR2 SVGEGT. The V and J ends lost 1 base and 5 bases respectively, with 9 bases between them. This CDR3 contains 14 residues. This clonotype was observed a handful of times. TCRbeta library preparation incorporated unique molecular identifiers. TCRdb used MiXCR to reprocess the PCR reads, holding one entry per CDR3 protein. In the table there are some 640,000 distinct CDR3 sequences, 16% of which are singletons. The chain carries TRBV6-2 or TRBV6-3 and TRBJ2-1, with a tentative D call TRBD2 (6 bases). The input for sequencing was PBMCs from the stem cell graft donor, taken from the stem cell graft. The sequence came from a human donor who donated a stem cell graft to a child with acute myeloid leukemia. CDR3 in DNA: TGTGCCAGCAGTTACTTCGGGGGAAACAATGAGCAGTTCTTC. This translates into CASSYFGGNNEQFF.